The entry below gives a single T cell receptor beta chain sequence along with its context. TCRdb keeps only in-frame clones here, not all; method: immunoSEQ multiplex PCR. This table has 4,500 to 5,000 clones, 82% appearing once. A marrow graft followed busulfan-fludarabine conditioning, with cyclophosphamide on days +3 and +4. CDR1 and CDR2 from the germline V gene are SGHRS and YFSETQ. This CDR3 region has 16 residues. The trim removed 3 bases at V and 5 bases at J, leaving 14 bases unmatched. The sample originates from a study of T cells after posttransplantation cyclophosphamide. The chain combines TRBV5-1 with TRBJ2-7, with TRBD2 identical over 7 bases. The sequence was obtained from a male patient in his fifties who received an allogeneic stem cell transplant from an unrelated donor, was CMV-positive, and had acute GVHD only. The T cells may partly be graft donor cells. Sequenced here: PBMCs, sampled 86 days after allogeneic stem cell transplant with posttransplant cyclophosphamide. In DNA form, the CDR3 reads TGCGCCAGCAGCTGGGCCCCGGGAGGACAACTAAACGAGCAGTACTTC. Residues: CASSWAPGGQLNEQYF.